The 23 T cell receptor beta chains listed next were all sequenced from one sample in a study of Graves' ophthalmopathy and Graves' hyperthyroidism. For repertoire sequencing, the TCR beta CDR3 regions were amplified from RNA transcripts. Second-round multiplex PCR came after first-round RT-PCR with HTBI primers. TCRdb reanalysed the multiplex PCR reads using MiXCR and keeps one entry per CDR3 protein. The sample records hundreds of thousands of distinct CDR3 sequences, 22% being singletons. Specimen: peripheral blood. The receptors stem from a woman younger than 35 with stable Graves' hyperthyroidism. Some clones in this sample may be carry-over from other donors' samples.

In its sample, this clonotype was seen many times. V usage is TRBV19 and J usage is TRBJ1-2, with TRBD1 matching over 7 bases. Germline-derived CDR1 and CDR2 are LNHDA and SQIVND (reference sequence). This CDR3 is built from 14 residues. The V segment lost 7 bases and the J segment 4 bases; nucleotides outside the gene matches: 9. CDR3 DNA sequence: TGTGCCAGTACTGTGATCCGGGACAGCTATGGCTACACCTTC. Translating it yields CASTVIRDSYGYTF.

The rearrangement joins TRBV7-9 to TRBJ1-1, with a weak D call TRBD1 (6 bases). The CDR3 covers 14 residues. V shed 1 base and J shed 5 bases, with 11 bases lying between them. Germline values: CDR1 SEHNR, CDR2 FQNEAQ (reference sequence). CDR3: CASSLETGWTEAFF. The CDR3 DNA sequence: TGTGCCAGCAGCTTAGAAACAGGGTGGACTGAAGCTTTCTTT.

Turning to this clonotype: A much larger clone lies a single base off, so this may be a read error. The chain carries TRBV7-6 and TRBJ2-6; 14 bases match TRBD2. The CDR3 covers 18 residues. Germline CDR1 is SGHVS and CDR2 is FNYEAQ. CDR3: CTSSFGTSGSTGANVLTF. The CDR3 DNA reads TGTACCAGCAGCTTCGGGACTAGCGGGAGTACTGGGGCCAACGTCCTGACTTTC. Using reference TRBV7-6 and TRBJ2-6 for the parts outside the CDR3, the full variable domain is GAGVSQSPRYKVTKRGQDVALRCDPISGHVSLYWYRQALGQGPEFLTYFNYEAQQDKSGLPNDRFSAERPEGSISTLTIQRTEQRDSAMYRCTSSFGTSGSTGANVLTFGAGSRLTVL.

This clonotype was observed a handful of times. This sequence joins TRBV12-3 or TRBV12-4 and TRBJ1-6; D possibly corresponds to TRBD1 (5 bases). Deletions cut 0 bases from V and 10 bases from J, with 7 bases between. The CDR3 covers 13 residues. This CDR3 reads CASSLAPGSPLHF. The CDR3 DNA reads TGTGCCAGCAGTTTAGCGCCAGGGTCACCCCTCCACTTT.

The gene calls are TRBV25-1 and TRBJ2-3; D possibly corresponds to TRBD1 (5 bases). CDR1 is MGHDK, CDR2 SYGVNS, per germline. The CDR3 loop spans 15 amino acids. Trimming took 4 bases from V and 0 from J, leaving 11 bases between them. DNA of the CDR3: TGTGCCAGCAGTGCAGGGTACACTAGCACAGATACGCAGTATTTT. This encodes CASSAGYTSTDTQYF.

V usage is TRBV25-1 and J usage is TRBJ2-7, with 9 positions matching TRBD1. The CDR3 runs 21 residues. The junction had 21 bases not matched to a gene; V was cut back by 1 base and J by 2 bases. The V gene's germline CDR1 is MGHDK and CDR2 SYGVNS. This CDR3 is CASSELKRHPTSGTGPYEQYF. CDR3 in DNA: TGTGCCAGCAGTGAATTGAAACGACATCCGACCTCCGGGACAGGGCCCTACGAGCAGTACTTC.

This clonotype has at least ten counts. The chain uses TRBV6-1 and TRBJ1-2, with unresolved D. Trimming stripped 2 bases from V and 8 bases from J, with 15 bases between. This CDR3 has 14 residues. Germline CDR1 is MNHNS and CDR2 is SASEGT. CDR3 sequence: CASSELSQTGGYTF. Here the CDR3 DNA reads TGTGCCAGCAGTGAATTAAGTCAAACGGGGGGCTACACCTTC.

There are a few counts of this clonotype. The rearrangement links TRBV18 to TRBJ2-7; possibly TRBD2 for D (5 bases). Germline V lookup: CDR1 KGHSH, CDR2 LQKENI. V was clipped by 2 bases and J by 5 bases, with 13 bases between them. CDR3 length: 14 residues. The CDR3 coding sequence is TGTGCCAGCTCACCATTAACGCGGGTTGACGAGCAGTACTTC. This translates into CASSPLTRVDEQYF.

The V and J genes are TRBV18 and TRBJ2-7; the D gene is possibly TRBD1 (6 bases). This CDR3 spans 14 amino acids. The V end was cut by 4 bases, the J end by 6 bases, with 16 bases between. CDR1 is KGHSH, CDR2 LQKENI, per germline. In DNA form, the CDR3 reads TGTGCCAGCTCACTCTCAAGGGGGTCCGTCGAGCAGTACTTC. Translation gives CASSLSRGSVEQYF.

The sample holds many counts of this clonotype. The chain combines TRBV7-2 with TRBJ1-2; weak D call: TRBD1 (5 bases). The CDR3 totals 14 residues. Between the trimmed V and J ends, which lost 1 base and 6 bases, there was a span of 12 bases. Germline CDR1 is SGHTA and CDR2 is FQGNSA. This CDR3 is CASSLEGGAHGYTF. The CDR3 region has the DNA TGTGCCAGCAGCTTAGAGGGAGGGGCCCATGGCTACACCTTC.

Ten or more counts support this clonotype. V usage is TRBV19 and J usage is TRBJ1-5; D unclear. Trimming left V 4 bases short and J 8 bases short, with 18 bases between. The V gene's germline CDR1 is LNHDA and CDR2 SQIVND (reference sequence). The CDR3 totals 15 residues. The CDR3 bases are TGTGCCAGTAGTAGGTGGCCCCACAGACGGGAGCCCCAGCATTTT. This codes for CASSRWPHRREPQHF.

In its sample, this clonotype was seen many times. The chain has TRBV7-2 and TRBJ2-4; D may be TRBD1 or TRBD2 (5 bases each). Germline CDR1 SGHTA, CDR2 FQGNSA. Trimming removed 4 bases at V and 8 bases at J, with 15 bases between. This CDR3 has 14 amino acids. DNA for the CDR3: TGTGCCAGCAGCTGGGACCGCACTGTGGACATTCAGTACTTC. Protein: CASSWDRTVDIQYF. The complete variable domain, with remaining parts taken from reference TRBV7-2 and TRBJ2-4, reads GAGVSQSPSNKVTEKGKDVELRCDPISGHTALYWYRQSLGQGLEFLIYFQGNSAPDKSGLPSDRFSAERTGGSVSTLTIQRTQQEDSAVYLCASSWDRTVDIQYFGAGTRLSVL.

This clonotype was picked up many times. This rearrangement joins TRBV5-1 to TRBJ1-3; 9 positions agree with TRBD1. The CDR3 has 16 amino acids. Trimming took 5 bases from V and 0 from J; bases not matched to a gene: 6. Germline CDR1 is SGHRS and CDR2 is YFSETQ. Here the CDR3 reads CASSPGTGNSGNTIYF. The CDR3 DNA is TGCGCCAGCAGTCCCGGGACAGGGAACTCTGGAAACACCATATATTTT.

The table lists this clonotype with many counts. CDR3 region: CASSSWTGGEETQYF. Written as DNA, the CDR3 is TGTGCCAGCAGCTCCTGGACAGGAGGGGAAGAGACCCAGTACTTC. V usage is TRBV7-9 and J usage is TRBJ2-5; tentative D call: TRBD1 (7 bases). Germline V lookup: CDR1 SEHNR, CDR2 FQNEAQ (reference sequence). Trimming pared 4 bases from V and 3 bases from J, leaving 15 bases between. This CDR3 is 15 amino acids long.

This clonotype was seen at least ten times. The chain couples TRBV19 to TRBJ1-1, with a possible D match to TRBD1 (5 bases). The CDR3 has 14 residues. Trimming pared 6 bases from V and 3 bases from J, leaving 14 bases between. Germline CDR1 and CDR2: LNHDA and SQIVND (reference sequence). CDR3 loop: CASRRGELDTEAFF. Written as DNA, the CDR3 is TGTGCCAGTAGGCGAGGGGAGCTGGACACTGAAGCTTTCTTT.

The chain recombines TRBV13 with TRBJ2-1, with 9 nucleotides matching TRBD2. Trimming removed 4 bases from V and 0 bases from J; junction bases left unmatched: 1. CDR3 size: 15 residues. Germline CDR1 reads PRHDT; CDR2 reads FYEKMQ (reference sequence). The CDR3, as DNA: TGTGCCAGCAGCTCACTAGCGGGCTCCTACAATGAGCAGTTCTTC. This codes for CASSSLAGSYNEQFF.

In its sample, this clonotype was seen many times. The junction differs from germline at one of its ends, possibly a read error. The J gene is TRBJ1-1, the V gene TRBV15; D is uncertain. This CDR3 is built from 14 residues. Looked up from germline, CDR1 is LNHNV and CDR2 is YYDKDF (reference sequence). The CDR3: CATSRVQMNAEAFF. The CDR3, as DNA: TGTGCCACCAGCAGAGTACAAATGAACGCTGAAGCTTTCTTT.

This rearrangement joins TRBV28 to TRBJ2-5; 8 bases align to TRBD2. The CDR3 has 14 amino acids. The J segment lost 4 bases and the V segment lost 7 bases, leaving 8 bases of the junction unmatched. Germline CDR1 reads MDHEN; CDR2 reads SYDVKM. Written as DNA, the CDR3 is TGTGCCAGCATCCCCCAAGGACTAGCAGAGACCCAGTACTTC. It codes for CASIPQGLAETQYF.

There are many counts of this clonotype. The chain employs TRBV29-1 and TRBJ1-2; D call uncertain. V was cut by 8 bases and J by 2 bases, with 12 bases left in between. There are 12 residues in the CDR3. The germline V gene encodes CDR1 SQVTM and CDR2 ANQGSEA. CDR3 coding DNA: TGCAGCTCCGATCCAGTCAACTATGGCTACACCTTC. This sequence encodes CSSDPVNYGYTF.

This clonotype turned up a few times. This CDR3 is CASSPPGQGDQPQHF. CDR3 coding DNA: TGTGCCAGCTCACCACCGGGACAGGGGGATCAGCCCCAGCATTTT. V gene TRBV18 combines with J gene TRBJ1-5, with 11 nucleotides matching TRBD1. Germline V gene data show CDR1 as KGHSH and CDR2 as LQKENI. V shed 0 bases and J 5 bases; nucleotides not matched to a gene: 0. The CDR3 loop spans 15 amino acids.

With respect to this clonotype: A read error may explain this, as a much larger clone is one base away. The chain is built from TRBV7-8 and TRBJ1-2; unclear D gene. Germline V CDR1 and CDR2: SGHVS, FQNEAQ. CDR3 length equals 14 residues. The chain's CDR3 is CVSSLFQPSYGYTF. CDR3 sequence (DNA): TGTGTCAGCAGCTTATTCCAGCCCAGCTATGGCTACACCTTC.

This clonotype was seen at least ten times. The junction shows a germline mismatch at one end, possibly a read error. The chain combines TRBV6-1 with TRBJ1-3; no definite D call. Per germline, CDR1 MNHNS and CDR2 SASEGT. The length of the CDR3 is 17 residues. CDR3 nucleotide sequence: TGTGCCAGCAGTGAAGTGAGGCCAGGTGCTTCTGGGAACACCATATATTTT. Protein: CASSEVRPGASGNTIYF.

This clonotype was counted between two and nine times. This chain joins TRBV29-1 and TRBJ1-2, with 10 bases fitting TRBD1. The CDR3 consists of 12 residues. V lost 5 bases to trimming and J lost 6 bases; unmatched junction nucleotides: 3. Germline CDR1 SQVTM, CDR2 ANQGSEA. The CDR3 nucleotides are TGCAGCGTTCAGACAGGGGGCCATGGCTACACCTTC. Its protein product is CSVQTGGHGYTF.